This T cell receptor beta chain was retrieved from a study of blood T cell repertoires in COVID-19. About the research overall: Acute and convalescent COVID-19 specimens originated in the United States, Italy and Spain.

With 0 bases removed from V and 8 bases from J, the gap between germline ends came to 16 bases. In germline, CDR1 is MNHEY, CDR2 SVGAGI. CDR3 length equals 15 residues. Assay: immunoSEQ multiplex PCR; the TCRdb copy retains only in-frame clones and omits some. This sample carries fewer than 300,000 clones, more than 75% of them seen once, and the ten largest clones take 0.99%. This clonotype was obtained from a woman in her 40s who had recovered from COVID-19. V and J are TRBV6-5 and TRBJ1-2; TRBD1 is a possible D gene (5 bases). Sequencing was performed on peripheral blood. CDR3 DNA: TGTGCCAGCAGTTACTCGGGCGGAGTGGGGCGCGGCTACACCTTC. Amino acid sequence: CASSYSGGVGRGYTF.